A selection of T cell receptor beta chains follows, all from one sample in a study of T cells in Graves' hyperthyroidism and ophthalmopathy. TCRdb analysed the multiplex PCR reads with MiXCR anew, one entry per CDR3 protein. This sample has 460,000 or so distinct CDR3 sequences, with approximately 15% found just once. The sample taken for sequencing was blood. These receptors were obtained from a young woman with Graves' hyperthyroidism. Both conserved end residues are part of each CDR3. A D gene is named only where the DNA matches it firmly. Not all rows give a size; the values are once, few, many and, for expanded clones, a class.

V,J,D,size,CDR3
TRBV12-3/TRBV12-4,TRBJ1-4,TRBD1,NA,CASRPGQVRKLFF
TRBV4-2,TRBJ2-5,TRBD2,NA,CASSPAGVGETQYF
TRBV27,TRBJ2-3,TRBD1,many,CASRRQGNPDTQYF
TRBV7-9,TRBJ2-1,TRBD2,many,CASSPSGRAHYNEQFF
TRBV3-1,TRBJ2-1,NA,few,CASSQAGSAGEQFF
TRBV2,TRBJ1-5,TRBD1,many,CASSRGGGQPQHF
TRBV14,TRBJ2-3,TRBD2,few,CASSRSGSYTDTQYF
TRBV27,TRBJ2-2,NA,few,CASSQVGGPVPTGELFF
TRBV7-9,TRBJ1-1,NA,many,CASSLQGAGNTEAFF
TRBV7-2,TRBJ1-5,NA,many,CASSLALGHSNQPQHF
TRBV4-2,TRBJ2-1,NA,few,CASSQAPSNEQFF
TRBV7-9,TRBJ1-6,TRBD1,many,CASSQDRGPVDSPLHF
TRBV3-1,TRBJ1-1,TRBD1,many,CASSDRQGRYTEAFF
TRBV5-1,TRBJ1-1,TRBD1,many,CASSQTGLNTEAFF
TRBV19,TRBJ2-1,TRBD1,NA,CASSRDRGYNEQFF
TRBV3-1,TRBJ2-7,NA,many,CASSQTFYEQYF
TRBV4-1,TRBJ2-3,NA,NA,CASSRFIADTQYF
TRBV12-3/TRBV12-4,TRBJ2-4,NA,NA,CASSPGIAKNIQYF
TRBV27,TRBJ1-2,NA,many,CASSLKSGRPSGYTF
TRBV9,TRBJ2-1,NA,many,CASSVGGNPEQFF
TRBV6-2/TRBV6-3,TRBJ2-1,NA,NA,CASSPVADNEQFF
TRBV10-3,TRBJ2-3,NA,few,CAISDGGTTDTQYF
TRBV2,TRBJ1-3,NA,many,CASGDIISGNTIYF
TRBV5-1,TRBJ2-7,TRBD1,many,CASSLAERQGAGEQYF
TRBV30,TRBJ2-3,TRBD2,many,CAWSARPTSGRTDTQYF
TRBV29-1,TRBJ1-2,NA,few,CSTDPGWGGGYTF
TRBV5-1,TRBJ1-1,NA,few,CASSPRTDNTEAFF